These 20 T cell receptor beta chains originate from one sample sequenced in a study of T cells in Graves' hyperthyroidism and ophthalmopathy. Amplification targeted TCR beta CDR3 regions from RNA transcripts. Initially, a first-round RT-PCR of the TCR CDR3 employed the HTBI primer set. One entry per CDR3 protein results from TCRdb running MiXCR on the multiplex PCR reads. Of 300,000 to 400,000 distinct CDR3 sequences in the sample, 18% were seen once. Material: blood. The receptors were sampled from a woman in her forties or fifties with Graves' hyperthyroidism.

The rearrangement links TRBV7-3 to TRBJ2-3, with 10 bases lining up with TRBD2. The germline gives CDR1 SGHTA, CDR2 FQGTGA. With V trimmed by 5 bases and J by 6 bases, 5 bases remained unmatched. This CDR3 region has 14 residues. The CDR3 region is CASSISGGSDTQYF. CDR3 coding DNA: TGTGCCAGCAGCATTAGCGGGGGGTCCGATACGCAGTATTTT.

This clonotype showed up many times. V is TRBV5-6 and J is TRBJ2-1, with D unresolved. The CDR3 loop spans 15 amino acids. Germline V CDR1 and CDR2: SGHDT, YYEEEE. V lost 1 base to trimming and J lost 2 bases, with 10 bases between them. The CDR3 loop is CASSLMPSPYNEQFF. CDR3 in DNA: TGTGCCAGCAGCTTGATGCCGTCGCCCTACAATGAGCAGTTCTTC.

A word on this clonotype: This may come from a read error, since a much larger clone is one base off. The chain has TRBV20-1 and TRBJ1-1, with D unclear. Germline V CDR1 and CDR2: DFQATT, SNEGSKA (reference sequence). The CDR3 loop spans 13 amino acids. The V end was cut by 3 bases, the J end by 0 bases, with 8 bases between. The CDR3 reads CSARPVMNTEAFF. The DNA of the CDR3 is TGCAGTGCTAGGCCAGTCATGAACACTGAAGCTTTCTTT.

The chain is built from TRBV20-1 and TRBJ2-3; a possible D gene is TRBD2 (5 bases). Germline CDR1 is DFQATT and CDR2 is SNEGSKA (reference sequence). Between the trimmed V and J ends, which lost 4 bases and 4 bases, there was a span of 12 bases. This CDR3 is built from 13 residues. The CDR3 reads CSAIRAGADTQYF. CDR3 bases: TGCAGTGCTATAAGGGCCGGGGCAGATACGCAGTATTTT.

The genes are TRBV11-2 and TRBJ1-6; possible D gene TRBD1, 6 bases. V was clipped by 5 bases and J by 8 bases, with 7 bases between them. This CDR3 is built from 12 residues. Germline values: CDR1 SGHAT, CDR2 FQNNGV. The CDR3, as DNA: TGTGCCAGCAGCCGGACAGATTCACCCCTCCACTTT. Its translation is CASSRTDSPLHF.

This clonotype showed up many times. This chain uses TRBV6-2 or TRBV6-3 with TRBJ2-3, with TRBD1 matching over 8 bases. Germline values: CDR1 MNHEY, CDR2 SVGEGT. The V and J ends lost 2 bases and 4 bases, in that order; junction bases with no gene match: 5. The CDR3 is 15 amino acids. This CDR3 is CASSYDQGASDTQYF. The CDR3 DNA reads as TGTGCCAGCAGTTACGACCAGGGGGCTTCAGATACGCAGTATTTT.

The chain combines TRBV30 with TRBJ2-7, with D hard to call. CDR1 GTSNPN and CDR2 SVGIG come from the germline V gene (reference sequence). The CDR3 is 12 amino acids. V was shortened by 1 base and J by 9 bases, with 13 bases between the two germline ends. The CDR3 region has the DNA TGTGCCTGGAGTGAATCCTCGGGTGTGCAGTACTTC. This codes for CAWSESSGVQYF.

The CDR3 DNA reads as TGTGCCATCAGTGAAGGCCGGAGAGGGGAAGAAGCTTTCTTT. This gives the protein CAISEGRRGEEAFF. The chain is built from TRBV10-3 and TRBJ1-1; perhaps TRBD1 as D (5 bases). Between the trimmed V and J ends, which lost 3 bases and 8 bases, there was a span of 16 bases. The CDR3 is 14 amino acids. Germline lookup yields CDR1 ENHRY and CDR2 SYGVKD.

Regarding this clonotype: A much more abundant neighbour one base away suggests this may be a read error. V usage is TRBV5-1 and J usage is TRBJ2-1; no clear D gene. V was shortened by 4 bases and J by 0 bases, with 14 bases between the two germline ends. Germline lookup yields CDR1 SGHRS and CDR2 YFSETQ. The CDR3 sequence is 16 residues long. The CDR3, as DNA: TGCGCCAGCAGCGTGGTTTTGCAGAGCTCCTACAATGAGCAGTTCTTC. The encoded protein is CASSVVLQSSYNEQFF.

J is TRBJ1-2 and V is TRBV20-1, with 7 bases fitting TRBD1. This CDR3 contains 11 residues. Looked up from germline, CDR1 is DFQATT and CDR2 is SNEGSKA (reference sequence). The junction had 3 bases not matched to a gene; V was cut back by 5 bases and J by 6 bases. The CDR3 sequence: CSAPGTDGYTF. The CDR3 bases are TGCAGTGCTCCGGGGACAGATGGCTACACCTTC.

This clonotype came up a few times. The V call is TRBV24-1, the J call TRBJ2-2; TRBD2 agrees at 7 bases. Germline V gives CDR1 KGHDR, CDR2 SFDVKD. The CDR3 consists of 17 residues. The V gene end was trimmed by 3 bases and the J gene end by 6 bases; junction bases not matched to a gene: 12. The CDR3 DNA follows: TGTGCCACCAGTGATCCAGGTCCGGGAGGCACCTCCGGGGAGCTGTTTTTT. Its translation is CATSDPGPGGTSGELFF.

This clonotype was seen at least ten times. The chain is built from TRBV27 and TRBJ2-4; D possibly corresponds to TRBD2 (5 bases). V lost 2 bases, J lost 0 bases, and 14 bases lay in between. The CDR3 is 17 residues long. CDR1 MNHEY and CDR2 SMNVEV come from the germline V gene (reference sequence). The CDR3 nucleotides read TGTGCCAGCAGTTTAAGCTTCGCGGGCTTAGCCAAAAACATTCAGTACTTC. Translation: CASSLSFAGLAKNIQYF.

This clonotype was seen a few times. The chain recombines TRBV20-1 with TRBJ1-5; D is ambiguous. Germline CDR1 and CDR2: DFQATT and SNEGSKA (reference sequence). V was clipped by 2 bases and J by 0 bases, with 8 bases between them. This CDR3 is built from 14 residues. CDR3 sequence: CSARPGDSNQPQHF. In DNA form, the CDR3 reads TGCAGTGCTAGACCCGGGGATAGCAATCAGCCCCAGCATTTT.

V is TRBV6-1 and J is TRBJ2-7; 7 bases match TRBD1. Per the germline V gene, CDR1 is MNHNS and CDR2 is SASEGT. V lost 3 bases, J lost 3 bases, and 2 bases stayed unmatched. The CDR3 loop spans 13 amino acids. The chain's CDR3 is CASSETGSYEQYF. The CDR3 DNA is TGTGCCAGCAGTGAGACAGGGAGCTACGAGCAGTACTTC.

This clonotype occurred many times. The junction departs from germline at one end; a sequencing error may be responsible. This chain connects TRBV6-1 to TRBJ1-5; D unresolved. CDR1 and CDR2 (germline): MNHNS, SASEGT. CDR3 length: 15 residues. The CDR3 spells CASREGWADHQPQHF. CDR3 DNA: TGTGCCAGCAGGGAAGGGTGGGCAGATCATCAGCCCCAGCATTTT.

This clonotype was seen a few times. The chain has TRBV5-1 and TRBJ2-5, with TRBD2 identical over 13 bases. Unmatched junction bases numbered 7, after V lost 4 bases and J lost 4 bases. CDR3 size: 16 residues. The germline CDR1 and CDR2 sequences are SGHRS and YFSETQ. The CDR3: CASSVTSGGPPETQYF. The CDR3 nucleotides are TGCGCCAGCAGCGTGACTAGCGGGGGGCCCCCAGAGACCCAGTACTTC.

Worth noting for this clonotype: A junction end diverges from the germline sequence, so it may reflect a read error. The chain uses TRBV5-1 and TRBJ2-1; possibly TRBD1 or TRBD2 for D (5 bases each). The germline CDR1 and CDR2 sequences are SGHRS and YFSETQ. CDR3 length: 18 residues. The CDR3 sequence is CASSLEGLGTISYNEQFF. The CDR3 DNA sequence: TGTGCCAGCAGCTTGGAAGGTCTCGGGACCATCTCCTACAATGAGCAGTTCTTC.

This clonotype was recorded at least ten times. J is TRBJ2-2 and V is TRBV11-2; no reliable D call. The CDR3 totals 14 residues. Trimming removed 5 bases from V and 2 bases from J, with 9 bases in between. Germline V gene data show CDR1 as SGHAT and CDR2 as FQNNGV. The CDR3 DNA reads TGTGCCAGCAGCCCCGCTGGTAACACCGGGGAGCTGTTTTTT. It is translated as CASSPAGNTGELFF.

Ten or more counts support this clonotype. The V and J genes are TRBV3-1 and TRBJ1-2; no clear D gene. V was clipped by 4 bases and J by 7 bases, with 13 bases between them. CDR3 size: 13 residues. Germline V CDR1 and CDR2: LGHDT, YNNKEL (reference sequence). The chain's CDR3 is CASSPPALPGYTF. CDR3 DNA: TGTGCCAGCAGCCCCCCGGCCCTTCCTGGCTACACCTTC.

The chain joins TRBV2 to TRBJ2-1; D gene unclear. Deletions cut 5 bases from V and 9 bases from J, with 8 bases between. This CDR3 region has 11 residues. The V gene's germline CDR1 is SNHLY and CDR2 FYNNEI. The CDR3 is CASSISLEQFF. DNA of the CDR3: TGTGCCAGCAGTATTAGTCTTGAGCAGTTCTTC.